The 27 T cell receptor beta chains presented below share a single source sample, sequenced in a study of T cells in Graves' hyperthyroidism and ophthalmopathy. RNA transcripts gave rise to amplified TCR beta CDR3 regions. First-round RT-PCR targeting the TCR CDR3 was performed with the HTBI primer set. TCRdb passed the multiplex PCR reads through MiXCR, listing each CDR3 protein once. The sample consists of some 650,000 distinct CDR3 sequences, more than 15% of them appearing once. The specimen was blood. The receptors here all came from a woman aged 40-49 years with Graves' ophthalmopathy.

This clonotype occurred a few times. The CDR3: CASTSAKAIYNEQFF. The CDR3 region has the DNA TGTGCCAGCACCTCCGCGAAGGCGATCTACAATGAGCAGTTCTTC. The chain couples TRBV12-3 or TRBV12-4 to TRBJ2-1, with D unresolved. The CDR3 totals 15 residues. V gave up 7 bases and J gave up 3 bases, with 16 bases separating them.

This clonotype has a count of ten or more. This chain links TRBV20-1 with TRBJ2-3; 9 bases line up with TRBD2. CDR1 and CDR2 (germline): DFQATT, SNEGSKA (reference sequence). This CDR3 contains 15 residues. Germline trimming cut 2 bases from V and 3 bases from J; bases unmatched to any gene: 6. The CDR3 coding sequence is TGCAGTGCTAGATCCGCGGGGGGGCAAACAGATACGCAGTATTTT. It specifies CSARSAGGQTDTQYF.

This chain uses TRBV11-2 with TRBJ2-7, with D hard to call. The V end lost 5 bases, the J end lost 7 bases, and 18 bases lay between the germline ends. CDR1 and CDR2 from the germline V gene are SGHAT and FQNNGV. CDR3 length: 14 amino acids. The CDR3 is CASSHTERSNEQYF. The DNA for the CDR3 is TGTGCCAGCAGCCACACAGAGAGGTCTAATGAGCAGTACTTC.

The table lists this clonotype with many counts. V and J are TRBV5-1 and TRBJ2-1, with D unclear. With 4 bases removed from V and 1 base from J, the gap between germline ends came to 9 bases. The CDR3 sequence is 14 residues long. Germline V CDR1 and CDR2: SGHRS, YFSETQ. The DNA of the CDR3 is TGCGCCAGCAGCCTACAATCATCCTACAATGAGCAGTTCTTC. It translates to CASSLQSSYNEQFF.

This clonotype occurred many times. This rearrangement joins TRBV6-1 to TRBJ2-7; D is undetermined. The CDR3 length is 12 residues. V was pared by 8 bases and J by 3 bases, with 11 bases between. The germline CDR1 and CDR2 sequences are MNHNS and SASEGT. CDR3 in DNA: TGTGCCAGCCGCTCCGGCCGCTACGAGCAGTACTTC. Residues: CASRSGRYEQYF.

The genes are TRBV10-3 and TRBJ2-1; a possible D gene is TRBD2 (7 bases). This CDR3 spans 18 amino acids. Germline CDR1 reads ENHRY; CDR2 reads SYGVKD. With 6 bases removed from V and 2 bases from J, the gap between germline ends came to 23 bases. The CDR3 nucleotides are TGTGCCATCAGAGATGGGGGGGCGGCGTTAAATACCTACAATGAGCAGTTCTTC. It yields the protein CAIRDGGAALNTYNEQFF.

This clonotype was seen at least ten times. J is TRBJ2-3 and V is TRBV7-9; 9 bases align to TRBD1. Germline CDR1 is SEHNR and CDR2 is FQNEAQ (reference sequence). This CDR3 has 16 amino acids. With V trimmed by 1 base and J by 2 bases, 4 bases remained unmatched. The DNA of the CDR3 is TGTGCCAGCAGCTTAGGAGGACAGGGGACCACAGATACGCAGTATTTT. This sequence encodes CASSLGGQGTTDTQYF.

This clonotype has a handful of counts. The rearrangement joins TRBV19 to TRBJ1-1; TRBD1 matches at 9 bases. After removal of 4 bases from V and 7 bases from J, the junction contained 7 bases not matched to a gene. The CDR3 runs 14 residues. Germline V gene lookup returns CDR1 LNHDA and CDR2 SQIVND (reference sequence). The CDR3 sequence: CASSTGTGFVEAFF. As DNA, the CDR3 is TGTGCCAGTAGTACCGGGACAGGGTTCGTTGAAGCTTTCTTT.

The sample holds many counts of this clonotype. This sequence joins TRBV12-3 or TRBV12-4 and TRBJ2-1, with 14 bases matching TRBD2. Trimming cost V 8 bases and J 7 bases; bases outside gene matches: 1. The CDR3 loop spans 13 amino acids. The CDR3 here is CASGTSGRNEQFF. In DNA form, the CDR3 reads TGTGCCAGCGGGACTAGCGGGAGAAATGAGCAGTTCTTC.

This clonotype was seen at least ten times. V usage is TRBV7-3 and J usage is TRBJ2-3; TRBD2 aligns across 7 bases. V shed 5 bases and J 8 bases; nucleotides not matched to a gene: 10. The CDR3 is 14 residues long. The germline gives CDR1 SGHTA, CDR2 FQGTGA. The CDR3 DNA is TGTGCCAGCAGCCCGACTAGCCTAATAAGTACGCAGTATTTT. It codes for CASSPTSLISTQYF.

The CDR3 reads CASSIGAQVEAVIIPYTGELFF. The CDR3 nucleotides read TGTGCCAGCAGCATTGGGGCACAGGTTGAAGCCGTTATAATTCCATACACCGGGGAGCTGTTTTTT. V usage is TRBV5-4 and J usage is TRBJ2-2; D is possibly TRBD1 (5 bases). Trimming stripped 4 bases from V and 3 bases from J, with 34 bases between. CDR1 and CDR2 (germline): SGHNT, YYREEE (reference sequence). The CDR3 is made up of 22 amino acids. The whole variable domain, remainder taken from reference TRBV5-4 and TRBJ2-2, is ETGVTQSPTHLIKTRGQQVTLRCSSQSGHNTVSWYQQALGQGPQFIFQYYREEENGRGNFPPRFSGLQFPNYSSELNVNALELDDSALYLCASSIGAQVEAVIIPYTGELFFGEGSRLTVL.

This clonotype occurred many times. This sequence joins TRBV19 and TRBJ2-7, with D possibly matching TRBD2 (7 bases). The CDR3 covers 17 residues. The germline CDR1 and CDR2 sequences are LNHDA and SQIVND (reference sequence). Trimming left V 9 bases short and J 4 bases short, with 28 bases between. The CDR3 sequence: CARNGGTLSGDLYEQYF. CDR3 coding DNA: TGTGCCAGGAACGGGGGGACACTTAGCGGAGATTTATACGAGCAGTACTTC.

This clonotype was picked up many times. The gene calls are TRBV28 and TRBJ2-7, with a tentative D call TRBD1 (6 bases). The CDR3 spans 14 residues. Germline loops: CDR1 MDHEN, CDR2 SYDVKM. The ends were cut back, 3 bases at V and 3 bases at J, with 12 bases in the middle. Written as DNA, the CDR3 is TGTGCCAGCAGTTTTCGGGACAAAGACTACGAGCAGTACTTC. Its translation is CASSFRDKDYEQYF.

This clonotype has only a few counts. The chain uses TRBV5-1 and TRBJ2-1; tentatively, D is TRBD1 (5 bases). Trimming shortened V by 4 bases and J by 13 bases, and 12 bases separated the two germline ends. Germline CDR1 SGHRS, CDR2 YFSETQ. The CDR3 is 11 amino acids. The DNA of the CDR3 is TGCGCCAGCAGCGAGGACACATTCCAGTTCTTC. Translation: CASSEDTFQFF.

The table lists this clonotype with a few counts. The V and J genes are TRBV7-9 and TRBJ1-1; D is ambiguous. This CDR3 contains 12 residues. Trimming pared 5 bases from V and 4 bases from J, leaving 8 bases between. Germline V gives CDR1 SEHNR, CDR2 FQNEAQ (reference sequence). Written as DNA, the CDR3 is TGTGCCAGCAGCCGAGAGAGCACTGAAGCTTTCTTT. This sequence encodes CASSRESTEAFF.

The sample holds many counts of this clonotype. The chain carries TRBV20-1 and TRBJ2-3; D is unclear. Germline CDR1 and CDR2: DFQATT and SNEGSKA (reference sequence). Trimming removed 1 base at V and 1 base at J, with 9 bases between. The CDR3 extends over 14 amino acids. The DNA for the CDR3 is TGCAGTGCTAGAGTTCAGCGAGGCACAGATACGCAGTATTTT. Translating gives CSARVQRGTDTQYF.

This clonotype was counted at least ten times. The chain couples TRBV20-1 to TRBJ2-1; no clear D gene. CDR3 length: 16 amino acids. V was pared by 5 bases and J by 6 bases, with 23 bases between. In germline, CDR1 is DFQATT, CDR2 SNEGSKA (reference sequence). CDR3: CSARALLGPVANEQFF. In nucleotides, the CDR3 is TGCAGTGCTCGCGCCCTCCTAGGTCCCGTTGCCAATGAGCAGTTCTTC.

This clonotype was observed a handful of times. The J gene is TRBJ2-3, the V gene TRBV6-2 or TRBV6-3; 9 nucleotides align to TRBD2. CDR1 is MNHEY and CDR2 is SVGEGT in the germline V gene. This CDR3 has 14 residues. V shed 5 bases, J shed 7 bases, and the junction held 7 bases outside the gene matches. The CDR3 sequence: CASSPGTSLNTQYF. The CDR3 DNA reads as TGTGCCAGCAGTCCCGGGACTAGCTTGAATACGCAGTATTTT.

In its sample, this clonotype was seen many times. The chain is built from TRBV20-1 and TRBJ2-3, with D possibly being TRBD1 or TRBD2 (5 bases each). The V gene lost 6 bases and the J gene lost 3 bases, with 10 bases spanning the gap. The CDR3 spans 12 residues. Germline V CDR1 and CDR2: DFQATT, SNEGSKA (reference sequence). CDR3 DNA sequence: TGCAGTGCCCCGGGACCTACAGATACGCAGTATTTT. This encodes CSAPGPTDTQYF.

On this clonotype itself: One end of the junction varies from germline; a read error may be responsible. The chain links TRBV20-1 to TRBJ1-5; 7 bases align to TRBD1. The CDR3 contains 15 residues. Germline CDR1 and CDR2: DFQATT and SNEGSKA (reference sequence). This CDR3 is CSASTGSNSNQPQRF. In DNA, the CDR3 is TGCAGTGCCTCGACAGGGTCTAATAGCAATCAGCCCCAGCGTTTT.

This chain joins TRBV27 and TRBJ2-3; 8 bases fit TRBD2. V shed 5 bases and J 2 bases; nucleotides not matched to a gene: 6. The CDR3 is 15 residues long. The V gene's germline CDR1 is MNHEY and CDR2 SMNVEV (reference sequence). CDR3 sequence reads: CASSLELADTDTQYF. Here the CDR3 DNA reads TGTGCCAGCAGTCTCGAACTAGCGGACACAGATACGCAGTATTTT.

The chain joins TRBV6-1 to TRBJ2-5, with 8 nucleotides matching TRBD2. The CDR3 loop spans 16 amino acids. J lost 4 bases, V lost 6 bases, and 13 bases had no gene match. CDR1 is MNHNS, CDR2 SASEGT, per germline. The CDR3 DNA sequence: TGTGCCAGCAGGAGGGGGTGGCGGGGGGTCACAGAGACCCAGTACTTC. This codes for CASRRGWRGVTETQYF.

This clonotype was detected only a few times. V is TRBV20-1 and J is TRBJ2-7; D is unclear. Trimming removed 5 bases at V and 4 bases at J, with 15 bases between. The CDR3 covers 13 residues. Germline V CDR1 and CDR2: DFQATT, SNEGSKA (reference sequence). The CDR3 loop reads CSASRQSKYEQYF. The CDR3, as DNA: TGCAGTGCTTCCAGACAAAGCAAGTACGAGCAGTACTTC.

This rearrangement joins TRBV9 to TRBJ2-7; TRBD1 aligns across 9 bases. V gave up 3 bases and J gave up 4 bases; unmatched junction bases: 5. From germline, CDR1 is SGDLS and CDR2 YYNGEE. The CDR3 is made up of 14 amino acids. The DNA of the CDR3 is TGTGCCAGCAGCGCCGGGACAGGGATATACGAGCAGTACTTC. It codes for CASSAGTGIYEQYF. Supplemented by reference TRBV9 and TRBJ2-7, the full variable domain reads DSGVTQTPKHLITATGQRVTLRCSPRSGDLSVYWYQQSLDQGLQFLIQYYNGEERAKGNILERFSAQQFPDLHSELNLSSLELGDSALYFCASSAGTGIYEQYFGPGTRLTVT.

V is TRBV7-2 and J is TRBJ1-3; 8 nucleotides agree with TRBD1. The CDR3 spans 16 residues. With 5 bases clipped from V and 2 bases from J, the junction kept 8 bases outside the gene matches. Per germline, CDR1 SGHTA and CDR2 FQGNSA. In DNA form, the CDR3 reads TGTGCCAGCAGCCCCGAGACAGGGGAGGCTGGAAACACCATATATTTT. Its translation: CASSPETGEAGNTIYF.

The table lists this clonotype with many counts. The CDR3: CASRQDHLTDTQYF. The CDR3 DNA reads TGTGCCAGCAGACAGGACCATCTTACAGATACGCAGTATTTT. The chain couples TRBV28 to TRBJ2-3; the D gene is possibly TRBD1 (5 bases). Trimming cost V 6 bases and J 3 bases, with 13 bases left between them. This CDR3 contains 14 residues. Germline V gene lookup returns CDR1 MDHEN and CDR2 SYDVKM.

This clonotype was picked up many times. The rearrangement joins TRBV7-3 to TRBJ1-1; a weak D match, TRBD1 (5 bases). Germline CDR1 and CDR2: SGHTA and FQGTGA. V shed 5 bases and J shed 5 bases, with 12 bases lying between them. The CDR3 is 13 amino acids. The CDR3: CASSRHKGTEAFF. In DNA, the CDR3 is TGTGCCAGCAGCCGACACAAGGGGACTGAAGCTTTCTTT.